The 26 T cell receptor beta chains listed next were all sequenced from one sample in a study of T-cell reconstitution after alpha-beta-depleted transplantation in children. This sample's TCRbeta library carried unique molecular identifier barcodes. A single record per CDR3 protein comes from TCRdb applying MiXCR to the PCR reads. Among roughly 200,000 distinct CDR3 sequences listed, around 9.2% were seen once. Sequencing used PBMCs, mostly from graft donor cells, obtained 360 days after TCRalphabeta/CD19-depleted stem cell transplant. The source is a male patient aged 2-9 years who had a stem cell transplant for acute myeloid leukemia, so the T cells may come from the graft donor.

This clonotype has ten or more counts. This rearrangement joins TRBV7-2 to TRBJ2-7, with D unclear. V lost 3 bases, J lost 2 bases, and 5 bases lay in between. Germline values: CDR1 SGHTA, CDR2 FQGNSA. The CDR3 has 12 amino acids. CDR3 amino acids: CASSLGTYEQYF. The CDR3, as DNA: TGTGCCAGCAGCTTGGGAACCTACGAGCAGTACTTC.

At least ten counts were recorded for this clonotype. In DNA, the CDR3 is TGTGCCACCAGTGAGGCGGGGGGCTCCACAGATACGCAGTATTTT. It translates to CATSEAGGSTDTQYF. V usage is TRBV24-1 and J usage is TRBJ2-3; the match to TRBD2 covers 8 bases. After removal of 4 bases from V and 2 bases from J, the junction contained 4 bases not matched to a gene. Per the germline V gene, CDR1 is KGHDR and CDR2 is SFDVKD. The CDR3 spans 15 residues.

This clonotype was counted between two and nine times. CDR3 bases: TGTGCCAGCAGTGAATATCACCACACAGATACGCAGTATTTT. This encodes CASSEYHHTDTQYF. The chain employs TRBV25-1 and TRBJ2-3, with D uncertain. The CDR3 has 14 amino acids. CDR1 is MGHDK and CDR2 is SYGVNS in the germline V gene. Trimming took off 0 bases at V and 2 bases at J, with 6 bases between the two ends.

This clonotype occurred a few times. The chain links TRBV12-3 or TRBV12-4 to TRBJ1-6, with D unclear. Trimming took off 6 bases at V and 6 bases at J, with 12 bases between the two ends. The CDR3 loop spans 14 amino acids. The DNA for the CDR3 is TGTGCCAGCAGGGTCCGGGAACTTAATTCACCCCTCCACTTT. It yields the protein CASRVRELNSPLHF.

This clonotype came up many times. The chain uses TRBV12-3 or TRBV12-4 and TRBJ2-7; D is unresolved. V lost 5 bases, J lost 0 bases, and 11 bases lay in between. The CDR3 is 14 amino acids. The CDR3 DNA reads as TGTGCCAGCAGTCCGACTCTCAGCTCCTACGAGCAGTACTTC. Protein: CASSPTLSSYEQYF.

This clonotype was counted only a few times. This rearrangement joins TRBV20-1 to TRBJ2-5, with D tentatively TRBD2 (5 bases). CDR3 length: 14 residues. The V gene lost 5 bases and the J gene lost 5 bases, with 18 bases spanning the gap. CDR1 and CDR2 from the germline V gene are DFQATT and SNEGSKA (reference sequence). The CDR3 protein is CSAPQFGKRETQYF. The CDR3 nucleotides are TGCAGTGCTCCCCAATTCGGGAAGAGGGAGACCCAGTACTTC.

Many counts were recorded for this clonotype. The chain employs TRBV7-8 and TRBJ2-3; D gene unclear. The CDR3 totals 12 residues. The germline V gene has CDR1 SGHVS and CDR2 FQNEAQ. V was cut by 5 bases and J by 7 bases, with 10 bases left in between. The CDR3 sequence: CASSQSSNTQYF. In DNA form, the CDR3 reads TGTGCCAGCAGCCAATCCTCGAATACGCAGTATTTT.

This clonotype was seen many times. The rearrangement links TRBV5-1 to TRBJ2-1; 9 positions match TRBD1. Trimming removed 6 bases from V and 5 bases from J; junction bases left unmatched: 9. Germline CDR1 is SGHRS and CDR2 is YFSETQ. CDR3 length equals 15 residues. CDR3 sequence reads: CASMPRDRANNEQFF. CDR3 sequence (DNA): TGCGCCAGCATGCCTCGGGACAGGGCTAACAATGAGCAGTTCTTC.

This clonotype was picked up a small number of times. The chain links TRBV2 to TRBJ2-4, with D tentatively TRBD1 (6 bases). The CDR3 contains 14 residues. From germline, CDR1 is SNHLY and CDR2 FYNNEI. V lost 6 bases and J 0 bases, leaving 9 bases between the germline ends. The CDR3: CASRLQGAKNIQYF. The CDR3, as DNA: TGTGCCAGCAGGTTACAGGGAGCCAAAAACATTCAGTACTTC.

This clonotype was seen more than once but under ten times. The chain couples TRBV10-2 to TRBJ2-1; 14 bases map to TRBD2. The CDR3 runs 18 residues. V dropped 3 bases and J dropped 14; count of bases not matched to a gene: 18. Germline CDR1 is WSHSY and CDR2 is SAAADI. This CDR3 reads CASSDGTGTSGRLVGKFF. The CDR3 coding sequence is TGCGCCAGCAGTGACGGGACAGGGACTAGCGGGAGACTAGTTGGGAAGTTCTTC.

This clonotype has ten or more counts. The genes are TRBV6-4 and TRBJ1-1; D gene uncertain. Trimming cost V 7 bases and J 1 base, with 13 bases left between them. Germline values: CDR1 MRHNA, CDR2 SNTAGT. This CDR3 has 14 amino acids. CDR3 bases: TGTGCCAGCACTAATCCGGAGGAGAACACTGAAGCTTTCTTT. The encoded protein is CASTNPEENTEAFF.

J is TRBJ2-3 and V is TRBV7-3; 8 bases are shared with TRBD2. Germline loops: CDR1 SGHTA, CDR2 FQGTGA. The CDR3 is 16 residues long. With 4 bases clipped from V and 3 bases from J, the junction kept 9 bases outside the gene matches. This CDR3 is CASSSRGGWGTDTQYF. In DNA form, the CDR3 reads TGTGCCAGCAGCTCCCGGGGGGGATGGGGGACAGATACGCAGTATTTT.

The sample holds a few counts of this clonotype. As DNA, the CDR3 is TGTGCCAGCAGCTTTCCCCACTGGGACAGAGAAAAGGACAATGAGCAGTTCTTC. Protein sequence: CASSFPHWDREKDNEQFF. The chain combines TRBV11-2 with TRBJ2-1, with 7 bases identical to TRBD1. The trim removed 3 bases at V and 5 bases at J, leaving 16 bases unmatched. CDR1 SGHAT and CDR2 FQNNGV come from the germline V gene. This CDR3 contains 18 residues.

This clonotype was counted only a few times. The J gene is TRBJ2-7, the V gene TRBV20-1; no clear D gene. Trimming removed 5 bases from V and 6 bases from J, with 11 bases in between. Germline values: CDR1 DFQATT, CDR2 SNEGSKA (reference sequence). This CDR3 region has 11 residues. For the CDR3, the DNA is TGCAGTGCTCTCGCCCTTTCCGAGCAGTACTTC. Residues: CSALALSEQYF.

This sequence joins TRBV29-1 and TRBJ1-2; no reliable D call. CDR3 length: 13 residues. The V gene lost 6 bases and the J gene lost 4 bases, with 15 bases spanning the gap. Germline V gives CDR1 SQVTM, CDR2 ANQGSEA. In nucleotides, the CDR3 is TGCAGCGTCCCTAAAGGCAGTCTCTATGGCTACACCTTC. Amino acids: CSVPKGSLYGYTF.

This clonotype was seen only a few times. The V gene is TRBV12-3 or TRBV12-4, the J gene TRBJ2-1, with 11 nucleotides matching TRBD2. This CDR3 comprises 13 residues. V was clipped by 5 bases and J by 13 bases; unmatched bases: 7. CDR3 in DNA: TGTGCCAGCAGTCCCGAGGGACTAGCGGTACAGTTCTTC. Residues: CASSPEGLAVQFF.

This clonotype occurred many times. The chain employs TRBV27 and TRBJ2-4, with D possibly being TRBD2 (5 bases). Trimming pared 6 bases from V and 1 base from J, leaving 10 bases between. Germline values: CDR1 MNHEY, CDR2 SMNVEV (reference sequence). The CDR3 runs 14 residues. The CDR3 sequence is CASSPGGAKNIQYF. DNA of the CDR3: TGTGCCAGCAGCCCCGGCGGGGCCAAAAACATTCAGTACTTC.

At least ten counts were recorded for this clonotype. A read error may account for a junction end that differs from germline. The gene calls are TRBV20-1 and TRBJ2-5; 8 bases are shared with TRBD2. This CDR3 spans 15 amino acids. Looked up from germline, CDR1 is DFQATT and CDR2 is SNEGSKA (reference sequence). This chain's CDR3 is CSAREAGGGRWLTSF. The CDR3 coding sequence is TGCAGTGCTAGAGAAGCCGGGGGGGGCCGATGGCTCACGTCCTTC.

This clonotype has only a few counts. This chain joins TRBV20-1 and TRBJ2-3; D unclear. The CDR3 loop spans 14 amino acids. V was pared by 3 bases and J by 0 bases, with 10 bases between. The germline V gene encodes CDR1 DFQATT and CDR2 SNEGSKA (reference sequence). CDR3 in amino acids: CSARDLASTDTQYF. In DNA form, the CDR3 reads TGCAGTGCTAGGGACCTTGCTAGCACAGATACGCAGTATTTT.

The chain is built from TRBV4-2 and TRBJ2-1; weak D call: TRBD2 (5 bases). The CDR3 loop spans 15 amino acids. CDR1 and CDR2 (germline): LGHNA, YNFKEQ. Between the trimmed V and J ends, which lost 7 bases and 2 bases, there was a span of 15 bases. CDR3 in DNA: TGTGCCAGCACCCCAATGGCTAGCACCTACAATGAGCAGTTCTTC. It is translated as CASTPMASTYNEQFF.

This clonotype has at least ten counts. The chain combines TRBV20-1 with TRBJ2-2; 7 bases are a match to TRBD2. V shed 1 base and J 8 bases; nucleotides not matched to a gene: 10. The CDR3 is 15 amino acids. The germline V gene encodes CDR1 DFQATT and CDR2 SNEGSKA (reference sequence). The CDR3 here is CSARAGGRGWGELFF. The CDR3 DNA follows: TGCAGTGCTAGAGCCGGCGGGAGAGGATGGGGGGAGCTGTTTTTT.

This clonotype was recorded many times. V usage is TRBV29-1 and J usage is TRBJ2-3, with 9 positions matching TRBD2. The junction had 9 bases not matched to a gene; V was cut back by 6 bases and J by 5 bases. Germline-derived CDR1 and CDR2 are SQVTM and ANQGSEA. This CDR3 is 14 amino acids long. CDR3 amino acids: CSVLAGLKVDTQYF. The DNA for the CDR3 is TGCAGCGTGCTAGCGGGGTTGAAGGTAGATACGCAGTATTTT.

This clonotype was recorded many times. This chain uses TRBV7-9 with TRBJ1-2, with D possibly being TRBD1 (5 bases). The germline V gene has CDR1 SEHNR and CDR2 FQNEAQ (reference sequence). The CDR3 is made up of 17 amino acids. V lost 1 base and J lost 0, with 15 bases in between. The CDR3 sequence: CASSLVGGARANYGYTF. CDR3 in DNA: TGTGCCAGCAGCTTAGTGGGAGGGGCGCGGGCTAACTATGGCTACACCTTC.

The V and J genes are TRBV20-1 and TRBJ2-2; tentative D call: TRBD2 (5 bases). Trimming removed 6 bases from V and 0 bases from J, with 14 bases in between. Germline assignment: CDR1 DFQATT and CDR2 SNEGSKA (reference sequence). This CDR3 contains 15 residues. The CDR3 reads CSALALDANTGELFF. CDR3 sequence (DNA): TGCAGTGCCCTAGCCCTAGACGCGAACACCGGGGAGCTGTTTTTT.

This clonotype showed up just a few times. This chain uses TRBV29-1 with TRBJ2-5, with 8 bases fitting TRBD2. This CDR3 is 12 amino acids long. With 8 bases clipped from V and 5 bases from J, the junction kept 7 bases outside the gene matches. CDR1 is SQVTM and CDR2 is ANQGSEA in the germline V gene. CDR3: CSTVSGEETQYF. The CDR3 DNA reads TGCAGCACCGTTAGCGGGGAGGAGACCCAGTACTTC.

This clonotype came up many times. As DNA, the CDR3 is TGCAGTGCTAGAGATTCGGGAACACGCTATAATTCACCCCTCCACTTT. Translated, it gives CSARDSGTRYNSPLHF. V is TRBV20-1 and J is TRBJ1-6; D remains ambiguous. Germline CDR1 and CDR2: DFQATT and SNEGSKA (reference sequence). V lost 0 bases to trimming and J lost 3 bases, with 12 bases between them. This CDR3 is 16 amino acids long.